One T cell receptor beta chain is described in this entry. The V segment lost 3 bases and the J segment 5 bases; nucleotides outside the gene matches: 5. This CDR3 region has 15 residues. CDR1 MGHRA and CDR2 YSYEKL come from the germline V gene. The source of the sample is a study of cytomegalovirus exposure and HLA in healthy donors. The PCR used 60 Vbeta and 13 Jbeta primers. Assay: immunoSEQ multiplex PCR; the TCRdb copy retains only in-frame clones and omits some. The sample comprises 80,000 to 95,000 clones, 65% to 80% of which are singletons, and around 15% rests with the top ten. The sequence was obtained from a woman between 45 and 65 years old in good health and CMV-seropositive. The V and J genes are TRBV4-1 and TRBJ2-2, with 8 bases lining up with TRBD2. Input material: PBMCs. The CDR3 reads CASSQTPSGTGELFF. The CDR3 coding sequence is TGCGCCAGCAGCCAGACCCCTAGCGGGACCGGGGAGCTGTTTTTT.